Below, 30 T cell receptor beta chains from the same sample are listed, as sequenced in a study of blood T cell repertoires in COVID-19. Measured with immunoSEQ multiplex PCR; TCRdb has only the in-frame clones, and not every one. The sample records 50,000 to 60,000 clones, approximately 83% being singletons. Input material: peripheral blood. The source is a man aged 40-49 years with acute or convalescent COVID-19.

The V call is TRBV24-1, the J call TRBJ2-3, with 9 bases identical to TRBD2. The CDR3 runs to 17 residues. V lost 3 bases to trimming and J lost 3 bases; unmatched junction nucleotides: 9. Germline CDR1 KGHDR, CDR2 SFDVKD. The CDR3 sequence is CATSDPKSRGGTDTQYF. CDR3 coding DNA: TGTGCCACCAGTGATCCTAAGTCGCGGGGGGGGACAGATACGCAGTATTTT.

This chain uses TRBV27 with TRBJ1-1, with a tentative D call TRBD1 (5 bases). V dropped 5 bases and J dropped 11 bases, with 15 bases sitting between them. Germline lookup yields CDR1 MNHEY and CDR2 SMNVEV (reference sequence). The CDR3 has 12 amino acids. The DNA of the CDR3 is TGTGCCAGCAGTCCGGGGAGGGGATGGGCTTTCTTT. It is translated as CASSPGRGWAFF.

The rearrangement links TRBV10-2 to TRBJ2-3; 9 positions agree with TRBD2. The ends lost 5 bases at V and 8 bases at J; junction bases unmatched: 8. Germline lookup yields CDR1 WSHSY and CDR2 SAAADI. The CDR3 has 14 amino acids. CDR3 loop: CASSPAGGAVTQYF. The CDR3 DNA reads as TGCGCCAGCAGTCCGGCGGGAGGGGCCGTTACGCAGTATTTT.

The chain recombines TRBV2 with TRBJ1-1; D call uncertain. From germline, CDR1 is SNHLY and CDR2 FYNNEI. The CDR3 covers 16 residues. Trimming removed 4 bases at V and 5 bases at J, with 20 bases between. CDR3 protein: CASSGYGVLGGTEAFF. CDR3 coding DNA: TGTGCCAGCAGTGGGTACGGAGTTCTGGGAGGAACTGAAGCTTTCTTT.

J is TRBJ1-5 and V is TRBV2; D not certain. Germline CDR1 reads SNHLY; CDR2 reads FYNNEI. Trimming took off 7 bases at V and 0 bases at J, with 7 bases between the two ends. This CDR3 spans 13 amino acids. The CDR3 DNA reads TGTGCCAGCAAATTCAGTAGCAATCAGCCCCAGCATTTT. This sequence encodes CASKFSSNQPQHF.

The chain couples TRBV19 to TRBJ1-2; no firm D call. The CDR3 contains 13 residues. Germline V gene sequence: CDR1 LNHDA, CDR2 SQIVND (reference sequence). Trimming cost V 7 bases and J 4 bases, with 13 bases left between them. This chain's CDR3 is CASKPIRGYGYTF. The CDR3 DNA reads TGTGCCAGTAAGCCTATTAGAGGCTATGGCTACACCTTC. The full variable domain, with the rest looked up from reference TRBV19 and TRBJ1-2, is DGGITQSPKYLFRKEGQNVTLSCEQNLNHDAMYWYRQDPGQGLRLIYYSQIVNDFQKGDIAEGYSVSREKKESFPLTVTSAQKNPTAFYLCASKPIRGYGYTFGSGTRLTVV.

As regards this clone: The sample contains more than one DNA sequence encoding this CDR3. The CDR3 spells CASSLGEKETQYF. In DNA form, the CDR3 reads TGTGCCAGCAGCTTAGGCGAAAAAGAGACCCAGTACTTC. The V and J genes are TRBV11-3 and TRBJ2-5; unclear D gene. Deletions cut 1 base from V and 3 bases from J, with 6 bases between. Germline loops: CDR1 SGHNT, CDR2 YENEEA. There are 13 residues in the CDR3.

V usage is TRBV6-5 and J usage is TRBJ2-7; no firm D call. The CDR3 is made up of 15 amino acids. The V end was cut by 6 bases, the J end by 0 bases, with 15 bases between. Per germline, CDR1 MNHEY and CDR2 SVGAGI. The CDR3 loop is CASRSRSARSYEQYV. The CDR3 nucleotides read TGTGCCAGCAGGAGCCGATCCGCGCGCTCCTACGAGCAGTACGTC.

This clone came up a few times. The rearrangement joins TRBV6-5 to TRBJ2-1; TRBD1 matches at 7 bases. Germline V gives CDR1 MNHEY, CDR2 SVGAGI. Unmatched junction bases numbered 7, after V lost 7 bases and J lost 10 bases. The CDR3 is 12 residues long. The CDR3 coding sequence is TGTGCCAGCACCCCAGACAGGGTGGAGCAGTTCTTC. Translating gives CASTPDRVEQFF.

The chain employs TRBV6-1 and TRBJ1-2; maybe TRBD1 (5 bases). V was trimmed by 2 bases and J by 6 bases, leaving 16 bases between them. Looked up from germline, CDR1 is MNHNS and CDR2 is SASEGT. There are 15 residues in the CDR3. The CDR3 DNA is TGTGCCAGCAGTGAACAACAGGCTAAGTACGATGGCTACACCTTC. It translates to CASSEQQAKYDGYTF.

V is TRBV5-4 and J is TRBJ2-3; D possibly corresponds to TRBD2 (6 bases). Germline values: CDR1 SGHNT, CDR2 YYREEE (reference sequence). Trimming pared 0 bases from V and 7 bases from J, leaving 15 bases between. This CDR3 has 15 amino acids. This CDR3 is CASSLGELARNTQYF. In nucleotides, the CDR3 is TGTGCCAGCAGCTTGGGAGAGCTAGCGCGGAATACGCAGTATTTT.

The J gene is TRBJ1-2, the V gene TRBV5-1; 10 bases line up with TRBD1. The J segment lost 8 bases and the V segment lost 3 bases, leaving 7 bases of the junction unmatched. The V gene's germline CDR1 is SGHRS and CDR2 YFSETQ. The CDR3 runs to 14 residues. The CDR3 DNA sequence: TGCGCCAGCAGCTCCGGGACAGGGGCGCCCGGCTACACCTTC. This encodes CASSSGTGAPGYTF.

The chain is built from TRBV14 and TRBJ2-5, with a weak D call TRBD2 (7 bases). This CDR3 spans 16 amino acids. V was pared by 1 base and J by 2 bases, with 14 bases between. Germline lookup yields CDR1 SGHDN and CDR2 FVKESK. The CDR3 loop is CASSQGPRGGQETQYF. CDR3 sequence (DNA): TGTGCCAGCAGCCAAGGGCCAAGGGGGGGTCAAGAGACCCAGTACTTC. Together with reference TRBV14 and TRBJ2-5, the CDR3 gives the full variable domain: EAGVTQFPSHSVIEKGQTVTLRCDPISGHDNLYWYRRVMGKEIKFLLHFVKESKQDESGMPNNRFLAERTGGTYSTLKVQPAELEDSGVYFCASSQGPRGGQETQYFGPGTRLLVL.

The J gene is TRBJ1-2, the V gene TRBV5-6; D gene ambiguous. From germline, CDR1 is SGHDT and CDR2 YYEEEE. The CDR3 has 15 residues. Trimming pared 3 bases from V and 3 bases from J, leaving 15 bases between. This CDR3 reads CASSSASGGHYGYTF. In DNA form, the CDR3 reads TGTGCCAGCAGCTCCGCCAGCGGTGGACACTATGGCTACACCTTC.

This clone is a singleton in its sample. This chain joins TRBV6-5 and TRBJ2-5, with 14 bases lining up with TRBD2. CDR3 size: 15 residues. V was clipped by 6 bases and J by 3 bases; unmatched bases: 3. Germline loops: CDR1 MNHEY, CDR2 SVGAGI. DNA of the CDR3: TGTGCCAGCAGGGGACTAGCGGGAGCGGAAGAGACCCAGTACTTC. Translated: CASRGLAGAEETQYF.

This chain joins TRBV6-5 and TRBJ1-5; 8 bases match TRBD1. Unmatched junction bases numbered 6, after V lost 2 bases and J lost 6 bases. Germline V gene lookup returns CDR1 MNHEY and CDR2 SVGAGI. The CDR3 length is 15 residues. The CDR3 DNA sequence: TGTGCCAGCAGTTACCGGCAGGGGGCAGGTCAGCCCCAGCATTTT. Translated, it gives CASSYRQGAGQPQHF.

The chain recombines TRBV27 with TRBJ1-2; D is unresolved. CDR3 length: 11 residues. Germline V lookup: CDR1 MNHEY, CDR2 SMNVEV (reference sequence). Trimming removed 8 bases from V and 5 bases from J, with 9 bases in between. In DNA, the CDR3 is TGTGCCAGCGGCCAGAAGTATGGCTACACCTTC. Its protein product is CASGQKYGYTF.

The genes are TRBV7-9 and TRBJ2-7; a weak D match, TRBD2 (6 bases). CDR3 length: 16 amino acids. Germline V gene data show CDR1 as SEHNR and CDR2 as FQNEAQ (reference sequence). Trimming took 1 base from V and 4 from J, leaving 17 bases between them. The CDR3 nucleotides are TGTGCCAGCAGCTTAGGAGACGGGGGAGGCAATTACGAGCAGTACGTC. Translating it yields CASSLGDGGGNYEQYV.

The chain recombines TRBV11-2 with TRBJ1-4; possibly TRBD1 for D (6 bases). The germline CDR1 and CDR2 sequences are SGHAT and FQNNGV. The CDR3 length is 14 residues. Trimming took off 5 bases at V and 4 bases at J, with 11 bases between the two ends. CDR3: CASSKGGVNEKLFF. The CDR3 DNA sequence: TGTGCCAGCAGCAAGGGGGGGGTTAATGAAAAACTGTTTTTT.

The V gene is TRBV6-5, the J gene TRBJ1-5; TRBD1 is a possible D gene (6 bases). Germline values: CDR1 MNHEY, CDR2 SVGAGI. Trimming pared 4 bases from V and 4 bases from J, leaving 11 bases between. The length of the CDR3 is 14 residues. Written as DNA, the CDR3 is TGTGCCAGCAGTTCGACAGGTAGTAATCAGCCCCAGCATTTT. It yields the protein CASSSTGSNQPQHF.

The CDR3: CASSPGGRKGGYTF. CDR3 nucleotides: TGTGCCAGCAGTCCGGGGGGCCGAAAAGGGGGCTACACCTTC. The chain employs TRBV6-5 and TRBJ1-2, with D possibly matching TRBD1 (6 bases). The CDR3 is 14 residues long. Germline lookup yields CDR1 MNHEY and CDR2 SVGAGI. V dropped 5 bases and J dropped 8 bases, with 18 bases sitting between them.

CDR3 in amino acids: CASSGIGGLAGEFTYEQYF. CDR3 sequence (DNA): TGTGCCAGCAGTGGCATTGGGGGACTAGCGGGAGAGTTCACCTACGAGCAGTACTTC. This sequence joins TRBV2 and TRBJ2-7, with TRBD2 identical over 14 bases. The trim removed 4 bases at V and 2 bases at J, leaving 13 bases unmatched. The germline V gene has CDR1 SNHLY and CDR2 FYNNEI. The CDR3 extends over 19 amino acids.

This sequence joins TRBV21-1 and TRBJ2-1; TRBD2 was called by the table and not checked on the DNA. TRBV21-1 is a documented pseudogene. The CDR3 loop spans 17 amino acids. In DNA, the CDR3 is TGTGCCAGCAGCAATCGGAGGGCCCTAGCCGTCTACAATGAGCAGTTCTTC. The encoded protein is CASSNRRALAVYNEQFF.

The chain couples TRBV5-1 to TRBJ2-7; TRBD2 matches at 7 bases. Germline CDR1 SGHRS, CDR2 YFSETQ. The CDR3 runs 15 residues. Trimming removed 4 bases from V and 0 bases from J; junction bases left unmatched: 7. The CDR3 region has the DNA TGCGCCAGCAGCGGGGGGGACTCGATCTCCTACGAGCAGTACTTC. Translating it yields CASSGGDSISYEQYF.

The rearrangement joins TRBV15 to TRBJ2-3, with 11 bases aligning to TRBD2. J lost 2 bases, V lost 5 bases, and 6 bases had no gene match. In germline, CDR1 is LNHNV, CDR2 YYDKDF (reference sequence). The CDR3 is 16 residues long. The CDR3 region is CATSGSGRAFTDTQYF. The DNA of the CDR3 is TGTGCCACCAGCGGTAGCGGGAGGGCCTTCACAGATACGCAGTATTTT.

The CDR3 sequence: CASSLAAGGTGGMNQPQHF. CDR3 coding DNA: TGTGCCAGCAGCTTGGCAGCGGGAGGCACAGGGGGGATGAATCAGCCCCAGCATTTT. V gene TRBV5-8 combines with J gene TRBJ1-5; 8 nucleotides align to TRBD1. V was pared by 0 bases and J by 4 bases, with 15 bases of the junction left unmatched. The germline CDR1 and CDR2 sequences are SGHTS and YDEGEE. The CDR3 covers 19 residues.

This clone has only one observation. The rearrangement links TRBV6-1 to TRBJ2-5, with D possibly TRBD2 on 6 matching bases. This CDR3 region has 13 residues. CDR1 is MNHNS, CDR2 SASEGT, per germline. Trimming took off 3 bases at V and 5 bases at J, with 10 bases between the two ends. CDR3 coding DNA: TGTGCCAGCAGTGACCGACTAGTGGAGACCCAGTACTTC. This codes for CASSDRLVETQYF.

CDR3 residues: CASSQRLAGGLGEQFF. For the CDR3, the DNA is TGTGCCAGCAGCCAAAGACTAGCGGGGGGGCTGGGTGAGCAGTTCTTC. This rearrangement joins TRBV7-2 to TRBJ2-1; 14 positions agree with TRBD2. Looked up from germline, CDR1 is SGHTA and CDR2 is FQGNSA. This CDR3 is 16 amino acids long. Trimming cost V 5 bases and J 9 bases; bases outside gene matches: 9.

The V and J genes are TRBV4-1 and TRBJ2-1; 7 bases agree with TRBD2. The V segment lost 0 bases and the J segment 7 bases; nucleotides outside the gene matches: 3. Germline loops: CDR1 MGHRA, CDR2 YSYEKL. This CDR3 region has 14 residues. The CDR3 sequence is CASSQDRTSNEQFF. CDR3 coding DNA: TGCGCCAGCAGCCAAGACCGGACTAGTAATGAGCAGTTCTTC.

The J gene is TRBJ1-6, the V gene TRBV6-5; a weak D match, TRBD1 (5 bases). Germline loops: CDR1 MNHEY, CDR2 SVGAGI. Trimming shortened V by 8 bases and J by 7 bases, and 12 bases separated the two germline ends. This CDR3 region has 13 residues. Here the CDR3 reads CASRTRTNSPLHF. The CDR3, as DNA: TGTGCCAGCCGGACACGGACCAATTCACCCCTCCACTTT.